A single TCR beta chain is shown here with its context. Germline V lookup: CDR1 MNHEY, CDR2 SVGAGI. The CDR3 runs to 13 residues. V lost 5 bases, J lost 9 bases, and 6 bases stayed unmatched. Healthy people donating bone marrow made up the donors. The sample originates from a study of cytomegalovirus exposure and HLA in healthy donors. The PCR employed 60 Vbeta primers together with 13 Jbeta primers. Profiling relied on immunoSEQ multiplex PCR, and the TCRdb table lists in-frame clones only, not all of them. The table has some 150,000 clones, approximately 77% seen once. Material: PBMCs. V usage is TRBV6-5 and J usage is TRBJ1-4, with 7 bases fitting TRBD1. The receptor was derived from a young man in good health and CMV-seropositive. The DNA of the CDR3 is TGTGCCAGCAGTAACGACAGGGCTCAAAAACTGTTTTTT. It codes for CASSNDRAQKLFF.